These 28 T cell receptor beta chains were sequenced from one sample in a study of cytomegalovirus exposure and HLA in healthy donors. TCRdb keeps only in-frame clones here, not all; method: immunoSEQ multiplex PCR. The data show some 140,000 clones, with approximately 84% seen just once and roughly 27% held by the top ten. Sequencing input: PBMCs. These receptors all stem from a man aged 25-45 years in good health and CMV-seropositive.

The chain combines TRBV6-5 with TRBJ1-1, with 8 bases fitting TRBD1. Germline V gene data show CDR1 as MNHEY and CDR2 as SVGAGI. V was clipped by 6 bases and J by 4 bases; unmatched bases: 7. The CDR3 loop spans 14 amino acids. The CDR3 loop is CASSPDRGGTEAFF. The CDR3 nucleotides read TGTGCCAGCAGCCCCGACAGGGGCGGCACTGAAGCTTTCTTT.

The chain is built from TRBV4-1 and TRBJ2-5; 7 bases are a match to TRBD1. The V gene's germline CDR1 is MGHRA and CDR2 YSYEKL. V gave up 4 bases and J gave up 5 bases; unmatched junction bases: 4. The CDR3 spans 13 residues. The CDR3 bases are TGCGCCAGCAGCCGACAGGGATGGGAGACCCAGTACTTC. Protein product: CASSRQGWETQYF.

This clone was found a few times. This sequence joins TRBV5-6 and TRBJ1-2, with 8 bases fitting TRBD1. J gave up 4 bases and V 4 bases, and 6 bases lay outside the gene matches. CDR3 length equals 14 residues. Germline V CDR1 and CDR2: SGHDT, YYEEEE. CDR3 DNA: TGTGCCAGCAGCGGGGGGACAGGTGTCTATGGCTACACCTTC. Its protein is CASSGGTGVYGYTF.

The chain joins TRBV29-1 to TRBJ1-1; D might be TRBD1 (6 bases). CDR1 and CDR2 (germline): SQVTM, ANQGSEA. The CDR3 runs to 13 residues. V shed 6 bases and J shed 4 bases, with 15 bases lying between them. The CDR3 region is CSVSTGPVTEAFF. CDR3 sequence (DNA): TGCAGCGTATCGACAGGACCAGTCACTGAAGCTTTCTTT.

Turning to this clone: An end of the junction does not agree with germline; a read error may underlie this. The genes are TRBV5-8 and TRBJ1-1, with a weak D call TRBD1 (5 bases). There are 13 residues in the CDR3. Germline V gene lookup returns CDR1 SGHTS and CDR2 YDEGEE. The CDR3 DNA sequence: TGTGCTAGCAGCTTCAGCAGGGAAACTGAAGCTTTCTTT. It codes for CASSFSRETEAFF.

Here the CDR3 reads CASSPTGNNQPQHF. The CDR3 DNA sequence: TGTGCCAGCAGTCCGACAGGGAATAATCAGCCCCAGCATTTT. The chain employs TRBV25-1 and TRBJ1-5; 7 bases line up with TRBD1. The V gene's germline CDR1 is MGHDK and CDR2 SYGVNS. Germline trimming cut 5 bases from V and 4 bases from J; bases unmatched to any gene: 5. The CDR3 has 14 amino acids.

The V and J genes are TRBV2 and TRBJ1-5, with TRBD1 identical over 10 bases. The CDR3 length is 15 residues. Germline CDR1 SNHLY, CDR2 FYNNEI. The ends lost 6 bases at V and 2 bases at J; junction bases unmatched: 4. CDR3 sequence: CASRTGTGGNQPQHF. CDR3 coding DNA: TGTGCCAGCAGGACCGGGACAGGGGGCAATCAGCCCCAGCATTTT.

The genes are TRBV19 and TRBJ2-2; the D gene is possibly TRBD2 (7 bases). CDR1 and CDR2 from the germline V gene are LNHDA and SQIVND (reference sequence). CDR3 length: 15 residues. Deletions cut 7 bases from V and 4 bases from J, with 16 bases between. CDR3 coding DNA: TGTGCCAGTAAAGAAGGGGGGAGGGTCACCGGGGAGCTGTTTTTT. Translation: CASKEGGRVTGELFF.

The chain uses TRBV23-1 and TRBJ2-7, with D possibly matching TRBD1 (6 bases). TRBV23-1 is flagged as an ORF with uncertain function. The germline V and J ends were trimmed by 3 bases and 0 bases, with 18 bases remaining between them. The length of the CDR3 is 17 residues. In DNA, the CDR3 is TGCGCCAGCAGTCATGCACAGGGCCTTTTGCACTCCTACGAGCAGTACTTC. As protein: CASSHAQGLLHSYEQYF.

This clone was seen only a few times. This chain joins TRBV9 and TRBJ1-6, with D possibly TRBD1 on 6 matching bases. Per the germline V gene, CDR1 is SGDLS and CDR2 is YYNGEE. Trimming took off 6 bases at V and 11 bases at J, with 18 bases between the two ends. The CDR3 extends over 14 amino acids. CDR3 in amino acids: CASNQFTGPAPLHF. Written as DNA, the CDR3 is TGTGCCAGCAACCAATTTACAGGGCCGGCACCCCTCCACTTT.

This clone occurred a few times. V usage is TRBV5-4 and J usage is TRBJ2-2; maybe TRBD1 (7 bases). The CDR3 covers 15 residues. CDR1 and CDR2 (germline): SGHNT, YYREEE (reference sequence). V lost 1 base to trimming and J lost 5 bases, with 12 bases between them. This chain's CDR3 is CASSLSPGGTGELFF. The CDR3 nucleotides read TGTGCCAGCAGCTTGTCTCCAGGGGGGACCGGGGAGCTGTTTTTT.

This clone was counted between two and nine times. J is TRBJ1-5 and V is TRBV7-2; weak D call: TRBD1 (6 bases). The germline V gene encodes CDR1 SGHTA and CDR2 FQGNSA. This CDR3 comprises 14 residues. Trimming left V 5 bases short and J 1 base short, with 9 bases between. CDR3 loop: CASSHQGSNQPQHF. DNA of the CDR3: TGTGCCAGCAGCCACCAGGGGAGCAATCAGCCCCAGCATTTT.

V and J are TRBV4-1 and TRBJ1-2; D ambiguous. This CDR3 spans 16 amino acids. CDR1 MGHRA and CDR2 YSYEKL come from the germline V gene. V gave up 0 bases and J gave up 7 bases, with 18 bases separating them. CDR3 in amino acids: CASSQDGFGAVGGYTF. The DNA of the CDR3 is TGCGCCAGCAGCCAAGATGGGTTCGGCGCGGTGGGTGGCTACACCTTC.

This chain connects TRBV5-6 to TRBJ2-2; TRBD1 might be the D (5 bases). CDR1 is SGHDT, CDR2 YYEEEE, per germline. V was trimmed by 1 base and J by 3 bases, leaving 10 bases between them. The CDR3 totals 15 residues. The CDR3 DNA sequence: TGTGCCAGCAGCTTGTTCAGGGTGGACACCGGGGAGCTGTTTTTT. Its protein is CASSLFRVDTGELFF.

This chain connects TRBV7-9 to TRBJ1-1; 11 bases align to TRBD1. This CDR3 is built from 15 residues. Germline values: CDR1 SEHNR, CDR2 FQNEAQ (reference sequence). V shed 5 bases, J shed 4 bases, and the junction held 6 bases outside the gene matches. The DNA for the CDR3 is TGTGCCAGCAGCCCATGGGGGACAGGGGGCACTGAAGCTTTCTTT. It translates to CASSPWGTGGTEAFF.

This clone occurred once. The rearrangement joins TRBV6-1 to TRBJ1-2; possibly TRBD1 for D (6 bases). There are 16 residues in the CDR3. Trimming stripped 1 base from V and 2 bases from J, with 14 bases between. Germline CDR1 and CDR2: MNHNS and SASEGT. The DNA of the CDR3 is TGTGCCAGCAGTGAAGTTTCAGGGGCTGGGAACTATGGCTACACCTTC. Amino acid sequence: CASSEVSGAGNYGYTF.

The CDR3 coding sequence is TGTGCCAGCAGCCCCCAGGCTAGCGGCGTATCCTACGAGCAGTACTTC. Protein product: CASSPQASGVSYEQYF. V gene TRBV5-4 combines with J gene TRBJ2-7, with 7 bases that match TRBD2. The CDR3 has 16 residues. V lost 4 bases and J lost 1; bases outside the gene matches: 11. The germline V gene encodes CDR1 SGHNT and CDR2 YYREEE (reference sequence).

The V call is TRBV5-5, the J call TRBJ2-7, with D tentatively TRBD1 (5 bases). V was clipped by 4 bases and J by 3 bases, with 8 bases between them. This CDR3 spans 12 amino acids. CDR1 is SGHKS and CDR2 is YYEKEE in the germline V gene (reference sequence). DNA of the CDR3: TGTGCCAGCAGCACAACAGGCTACGAGCAGTACTTC. It yields the protein CASSTTGYEQYF.

This rearrangement joins TRBV27 to TRBJ1-1; no clear D gene. The ends were cut back, 2 bases at V and 4 bases at J, with 11 bases in the middle. The CDR3 covers 14 residues. Germline-derived CDR1 and CDR2 are MNHEY and SMNVEV (reference sequence). For the CDR3, the DNA is TGTGCCAGCAGTTTAAGGGCCGGGAGCACTGAAGCTTTCTTT. It specifies CASSLRAGSTEAFF.

This clone was counted only a few times. V usage is TRBV27 and J usage is TRBJ1-6, with TRBD1 matching over 7 bases. The ends lost 3 bases at V and 14 bases at J; junction bases unmatched: 7. This CDR3 spans 13 amino acids. Germline V gene lookup returns CDR1 MNHEY and CDR2 SMNVEV (reference sequence). Here the CDR3 reads CASSFPDRQALHF. In nucleotides, the CDR3 is TGTGCCAGCAGTTTTCCGGACAGGCAGGCCCTCCACTTT.

This clone has a handful of counts. The V and J genes are TRBV27 and TRBJ1-2, with D maybe TRBD1 (6 bases). Per germline, CDR1 MNHEY and CDR2 SMNVEV (reference sequence). The CDR3 spans 15 residues. V was clipped by 0 bases and J by 6 bases, with 14 bases between them. The CDR3, as DNA: TGTGCCAGCAGTTTATCGGGCCCAGGGGCACATGGCTACACCTTC. This codes for CASSLSGPGAHGYTF.

Many counts were recorded for this clone. This CDR3 is also generated by other DNA sequences in the sample. This chain uses TRBV9 with TRBJ2-3; 9 nucleotides agree with TRBD2. CDR1 and CDR2 from the germline V gene are SGDLS and YYNGEE. The J segment lost 2 bases and the V segment lost 0 bases, leaving 1 base of the junction unmatched. The CDR3 contains 15 residues. The CDR3 region is CASSVVAGDTDTQYF. The CDR3 bases are TGTGCCAGCAGCGTAGTAGCGGGGGACACAGATACGCAGTATTTT.

The V call is TRBV2, the J call TRBJ1-1; 9 bases agree with TRBD1. CDR3 length equals 15 residues. CDR1 is SNHLY and CDR2 is FYNNEI in the germline V gene. With 7 bases clipped from V and 8 bases from J, the junction kept 14 bases outside the gene matches. CDR3 coding DNA: TGTGCCAGCACCTTCGAATTGACAGGGGGGCGGGAAGCTTTCTTT. It yields the protein CASTFELTGGREAFF.

The chain joins TRBV30 to TRBJ1-3; D not resolved. Trimming took off 2 bases at V and 0 bases at J, with 8 bases between the two ends. This CDR3 contains 14 residues. CDR1 GTSNPN and CDR2 SVGIG come from the germline V gene (reference sequence). The CDR3 sequence: CAWSRGYSGNTIYF. Here the CDR3 DNA reads TGTGCCTGGAGTCGCGGTTACTCTGGAAACACCATATATTTT.

This chain joins TRBV6-6 and TRBJ1-1; D might be TRBD1 (5 bases). Germline-derived CDR1 and CDR2 are MNHNY and SVGAGI (reference sequence). The V end lost 2 bases, the J end lost 5 bases, and 6 bases lay between the germline ends. The CDR3 loop spans 12 amino acids. DNA for the CDR3: TGTGCCAGCAGTTACAGACAGACTGAAGCTTTCTTT. This codes for CASSYRQTEAFF.

This chain joins TRBV4-1 and TRBJ2-7; 10 bases are a match to TRBD2. V shed 2 bases and J 6 bases; nucleotides not matched to a gene: 10. CDR3 size: 16 residues. CDR1 and CDR2 (germline): MGHRA, YSYEKL. This CDR3 reads CASSQRGTSETGEQYF. Written as DNA, the CDR3 is TGCGCCAGCAGCCAAAGAGGGACTAGCGAAACTGGCGAGCAGTACTTC.

This clone was seen a few times. The genes are TRBV7-2 and TRBJ2-1, with a possible D match to TRBD2 (7 bases). The CDR3 totals 13 residues. Trimming took off 1 base at V and 15 bases at J, with 16 bases between the two ends. Germline assignment: CDR1 SGHTA and CDR2 FQGNSA. DNA of the CDR3: TGTGCCAGCAGCTTAGTCGGGGGGCGGGAAGTGTTCTTC. This codes for CASSLVGGREVFF.

V usage is TRBV7-2 and J usage is TRBJ2-7; 10 positions match TRBD1. Germline lookup yields CDR1 SGHTA and CDR2 FQGNSA. V dropped 5 bases and J dropped 2; count of bases not matched to a gene: 3. The CDR3 sequence is 14 residues long. DNA for the CDR3: TGTGCCAGCAGCCTGGACAGGGGGACCTACGAGCAGTACTTC. It translates to CASSLDRGTYEQYF.